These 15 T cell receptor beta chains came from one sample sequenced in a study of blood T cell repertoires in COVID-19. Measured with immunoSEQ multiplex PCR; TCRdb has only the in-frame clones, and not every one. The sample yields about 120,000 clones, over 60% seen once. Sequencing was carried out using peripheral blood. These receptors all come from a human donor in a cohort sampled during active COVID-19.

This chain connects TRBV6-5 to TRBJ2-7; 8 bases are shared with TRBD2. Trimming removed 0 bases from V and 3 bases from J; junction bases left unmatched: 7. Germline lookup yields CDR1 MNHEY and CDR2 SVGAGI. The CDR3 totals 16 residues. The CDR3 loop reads CASSYSPPSGFYEQYF. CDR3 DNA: TGTGCCAGCAGTTACTCCCCCCCTAGCGGGTTCTACGAGCAGTACTTC.

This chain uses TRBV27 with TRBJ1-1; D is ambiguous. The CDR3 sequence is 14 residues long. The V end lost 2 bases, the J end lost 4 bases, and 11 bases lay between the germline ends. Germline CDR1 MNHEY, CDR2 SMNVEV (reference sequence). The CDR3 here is CASSLGPQATEAFF. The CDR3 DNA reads TGTGCCAGCAGTTTAGGCCCCCAGGCCACTGAAGCTTTCTTT.

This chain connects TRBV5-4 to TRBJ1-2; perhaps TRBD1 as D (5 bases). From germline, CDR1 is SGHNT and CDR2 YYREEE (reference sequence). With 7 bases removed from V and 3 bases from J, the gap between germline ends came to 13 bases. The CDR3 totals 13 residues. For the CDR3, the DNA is TGTGCCAGCTCCCCTTGGGGGGACTATGGCTACACCTTC. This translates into CASSPWGDYGYTF.

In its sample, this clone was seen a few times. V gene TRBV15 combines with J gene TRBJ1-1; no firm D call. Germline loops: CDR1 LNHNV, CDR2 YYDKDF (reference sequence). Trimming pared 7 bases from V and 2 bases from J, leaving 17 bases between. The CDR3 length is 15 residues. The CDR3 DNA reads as TGTGCCACCACCCTCGGGAAGGGATCAAACACTGAAGCTTTCTTT. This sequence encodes CATTLGKGSNTEAFF.

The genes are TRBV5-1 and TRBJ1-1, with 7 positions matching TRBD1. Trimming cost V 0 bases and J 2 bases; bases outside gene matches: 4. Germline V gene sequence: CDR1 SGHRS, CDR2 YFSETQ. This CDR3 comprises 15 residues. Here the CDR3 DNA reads TGCGCCAGCAGCTTGGCCGGGACAGCCAACACTGAAGCTTTCTTT. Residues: CASSLAGTANTEAFF.

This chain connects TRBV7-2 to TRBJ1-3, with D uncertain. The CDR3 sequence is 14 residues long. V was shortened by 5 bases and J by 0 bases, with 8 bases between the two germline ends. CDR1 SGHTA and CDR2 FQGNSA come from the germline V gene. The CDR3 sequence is CASSPFSSGNTIYF. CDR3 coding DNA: TGTGCCAGCAGCCCTTTTAGCTCTGGAAACACCATATATTTT.

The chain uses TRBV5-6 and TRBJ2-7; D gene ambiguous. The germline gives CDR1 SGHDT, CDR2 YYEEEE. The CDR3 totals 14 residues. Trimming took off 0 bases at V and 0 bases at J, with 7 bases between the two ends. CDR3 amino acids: CASSLAAGSYEQYF. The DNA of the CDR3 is TGTGCCAGCAGCTTGGCGGCAGGCTCCTACGAGCAGTACTTC.

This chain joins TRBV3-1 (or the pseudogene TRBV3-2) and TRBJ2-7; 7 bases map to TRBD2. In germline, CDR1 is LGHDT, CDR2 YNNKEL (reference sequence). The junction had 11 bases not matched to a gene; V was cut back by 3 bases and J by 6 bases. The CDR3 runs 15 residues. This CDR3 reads CASSQGLPGPREQYF. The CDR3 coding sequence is TGTGCCAGCAGCCAGGGACTACCCGGGCCCCGCGAGCAGTACTTC.

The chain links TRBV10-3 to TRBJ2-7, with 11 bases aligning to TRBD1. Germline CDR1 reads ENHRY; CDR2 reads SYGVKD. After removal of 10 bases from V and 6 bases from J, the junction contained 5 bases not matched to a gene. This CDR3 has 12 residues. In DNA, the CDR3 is TGTGCCACCTGGGGGACAGGGGGCGAGCAGTACTTC. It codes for CATWGTGGEQYF.

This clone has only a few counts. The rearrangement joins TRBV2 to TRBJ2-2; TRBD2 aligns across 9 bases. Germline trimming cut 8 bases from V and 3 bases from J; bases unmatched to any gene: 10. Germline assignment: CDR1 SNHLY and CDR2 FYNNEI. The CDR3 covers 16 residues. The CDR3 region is CASRRVAGAYTGELFF. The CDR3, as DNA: TGTGCCAGCCGTCGAGTAGCGGGGGCCTACACCGGGGAGCTGTTTTTT.

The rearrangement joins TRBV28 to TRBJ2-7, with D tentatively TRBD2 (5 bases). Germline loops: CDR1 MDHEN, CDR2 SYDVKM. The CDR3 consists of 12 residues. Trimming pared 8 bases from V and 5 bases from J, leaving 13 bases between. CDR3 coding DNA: TGTGCCAGCGGACTCGGACCCGACGAGCAGTACTTC. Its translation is CASGLGPDEQYF. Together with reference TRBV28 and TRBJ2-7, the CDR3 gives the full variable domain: DVKVTQSSRYLVKRTGEKVFLECVQDMDHENMFWYRQDPGLGLRLIYFSYDVKMKEKGDIPEGYSVSREKKERFSLILESASTNQTSMYLCASGLGPDEQYFGPGTRLTVT.

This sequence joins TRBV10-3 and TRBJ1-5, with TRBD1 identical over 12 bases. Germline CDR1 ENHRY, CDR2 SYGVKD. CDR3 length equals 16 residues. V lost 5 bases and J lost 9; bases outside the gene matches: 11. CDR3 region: CAISPGTGGTGRPQHF. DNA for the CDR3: TGTGCCATCAGTCCCGGGACAGGGGGCACAGGAAGGCCCCAGCATTTT.

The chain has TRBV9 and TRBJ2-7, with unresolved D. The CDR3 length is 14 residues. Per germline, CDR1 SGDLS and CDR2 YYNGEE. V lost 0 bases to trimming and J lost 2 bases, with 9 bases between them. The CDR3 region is CASSVEPQAYEQYF. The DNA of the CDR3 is TGTGCCAGCAGCGTAGAACCCCAGGCCTACGAGCAGTACTTC.

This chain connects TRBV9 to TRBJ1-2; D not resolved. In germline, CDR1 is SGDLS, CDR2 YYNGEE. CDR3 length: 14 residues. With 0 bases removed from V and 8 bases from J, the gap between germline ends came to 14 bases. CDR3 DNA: TGTGCCAGCAGCGTAGAGAGGGCCCGGGGAGGCTACACCTTC. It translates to CASSVERARGGYTF.

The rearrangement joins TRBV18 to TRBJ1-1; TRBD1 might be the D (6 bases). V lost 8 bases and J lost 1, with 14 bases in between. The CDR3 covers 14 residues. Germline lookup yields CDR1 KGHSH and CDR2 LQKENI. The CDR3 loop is CASPDKGENTEAFF. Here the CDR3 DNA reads TGTGCCAGCCCAGACAAGGGGGAGAACACTGAAGCTTTCTTT.